The subject of this entry is one TCR beta chain. This sample was taken from a study of long-term antiretroviral therapy in people with HIV. An immunoSEQ assay, version v3.0, was performed at survey level. Only in-frame clones appear in the TCRdb table, and some are missing; sequencing was by immunoSEQ multiplex PCR. The table includes some 20,000 clones, around 84% detected once. Germline CDR1 DFQATT, CDR2 SNEGSKA (reference sequence). Trimming shortened V by 8 bases and J by 9 bases, and 15 bases separated the two germline ends. The CDR3 is 11 amino acids. V and J are TRBV20-1 and TRBJ2-3; D could derive from TRBD1 or TRBD2 (5 bases each). The TCR was taken from a man under 40 with HIV. Sequenced material: unsorted PBMCs, taken about 5.7 years after starting antiretroviral therapy. CDR3 loop: CSPGRLTTQYF. The CDR3 coding sequence is TGCAGTCCGGGACGCCTCACCACGCAGTATTTT.